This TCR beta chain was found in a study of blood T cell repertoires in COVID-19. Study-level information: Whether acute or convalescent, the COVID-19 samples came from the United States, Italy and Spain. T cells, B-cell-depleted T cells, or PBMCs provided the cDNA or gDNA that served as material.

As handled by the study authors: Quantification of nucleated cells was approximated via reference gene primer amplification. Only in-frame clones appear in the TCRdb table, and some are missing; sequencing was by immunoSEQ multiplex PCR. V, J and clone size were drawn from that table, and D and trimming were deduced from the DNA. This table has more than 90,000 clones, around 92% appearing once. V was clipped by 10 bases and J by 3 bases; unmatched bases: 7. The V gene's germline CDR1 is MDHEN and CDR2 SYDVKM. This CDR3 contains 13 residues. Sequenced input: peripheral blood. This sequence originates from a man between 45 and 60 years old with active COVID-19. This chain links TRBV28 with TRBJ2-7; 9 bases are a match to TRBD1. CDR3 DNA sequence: TGTGCCACCCTAGGGACAGGGATCTACGAGCAGTACTTC. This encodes CATLGTGIYEQYF.